A single sample gave rise to the 29 T cell receptor delta chains below, sequenced in a study of gamma-delta T cells after stem cell transplantation (dated by TCRdb to the mid-2010s). The library came from RT-PCR. The sequencer was an Illumina MiSeq. Public reads were reanalyzed in TCRdb with CATT, and rows carrying the same DNA were merged afterwards. The sample table contains about 700 delta-chain clones; only one count was recorded for just over 2.5% of them. The ten largest make up around 69% of the sample. The sequencing input was gamma-delta T cells. All receptors derive from a human donor. It is not recorded whose cells these are; they may come from a transplant donor.

This clone appeared a few times. This sequence is one base from a far larger clone and is likely a read error. Other nucleotide sequences in the sample specify the same CDR3. The chain combines TRDV2 with TRDJ1; 7 bases map to TRDD3. The CDR3 extends over 19 amino acids. Trimming removed 0 bases from V and 4 bases from J; junction bases left unmatched: 19. Germline CDR1 and CDR2: GEAIGNYY and EKD. CDR3 nucleotides: TGTGCCTGTGACACCGGAGCCCTGGGATACTCCATTCAACTCGATAAACTCATCTTT. It yields the protein CACDTGALGYSIQLDKLIF.

This clone rates as medium-sized. This sequence joins TRDV2 and TRDJ1; 13 positions match TRDD3. J was trimmed by 1 base and V by 0 bases; bases with no gene match: 7. CDR3 length: 18 amino acids. Germline V gives CDR1 GEAIGNYY, CDR2 EKD. Written as DNA, the CDR3 is TGTGCCTGTGACACCGTCGGTACTGGGGGATACGCCACCGATAAACTCATCTTT. Protein product: CACDTVGTGGYATDKLIF.

With respect to this clone: A far larger clone is just one base off, so this is likely a read error. This sample also contains other DNA sequences that code for the same CDR3. V is TRDV2 and J is TRDJ1, with a tentative D call TRDD1 (5 bases). Germline V gene sequence: CDR1 GEAIGNYY, CDR2 EKD. This CDR3 has 13 residues. The CDR3 DNA is TGTGCCTGTGACACAATAGGGGCCGATAAGCTCATCTTT. This sequence encodes CACDTIGADKLIF.

This clone was seen a few times. The mismatch at residue 11 between this DNA's translation and the TCRdb protein of a much larger clone likely reflects a read error; the protein shown is translated from the DNA. The chain uses TRDV2 and TRDJ3; 10 nucleotides line up with TRDD3. CDR3 length: 18 amino acids. Germline V gene sequence: CDR1 GEAIGNYY, CDR2 EKD. CDR3 sequence reads: CACDPTGGSSCDTRQMFF. For the CDR3, the DNA is TGTGCCTGTGACCCTACTGGGGGATCCTCCTGCGACACCCGACAGATGTTTTTC.

A remark on this clone: TCRdb has a much larger clone's protein, which differs at residue 16 from the translation of this DNA, likely because of a read error; what is shown is the protein translated from the DNA. V usage is TRDV2 and J usage is TRDJ1; 7 bases align to TRDD3. Per the germline V gene, CDR1 is GEAIGNYY and CDR2 is EKD. The CDR3 covers 19 residues. The CDR3 is CACDTGALGYSIQLDELIF. CDR3 in DNA: TGTGCCTGTGACACCGGAGCCCTGGGATACTCTATTCAACTCGATGAACTCATCTTT.

A remark on this clone: Translating this DNA gives a protein that differs at residue 12 from the TCRdb one, which belongs to a much larger clone; a read error is likely, and the protein shown is this translation. V and J are TRDV2 and TRDJ1; TRDD3 matches at 9 bases. The CDR3 is 15 amino acids. Germline-derived CDR1 and CDR2 are GEAIGNYY and EKD. The CDR3 spells CACERLGDRDDELIF. The CDR3 DNA is TGTGCCTGCGAGAGGTTGGGGGATAGGGACGATGAACTCATCTTT.

The V call is TRDV2, the J call TRDJ1; D may be TRDD3 (6 bases). The length of the CDR3 is 16 residues. Germline CDR1 reads GEAIGNYY; CDR2 reads EKD. Between the trimmed V and J ends, which lost 4 bases and 0 bases, there was a span of 17 bases. For the CDR3, the DNA is TGTGCCTGTGAGCTGGTGGGGGGCGAGTACACCGATAAACTCATCTTT. Its protein is CACELVGGEYTDKLIF.

By share of the sample, this clone is medium-sized. A far more abundant clone sits one base away, making this likely a read error. Other DNA sequences within the sample encode an identical CDR3. The V call is TRDV2, the J call TRDJ1, with 11 positions matching TRDD3. The CDR3 loop spans 15 amino acids. The V segment lost 1 base and the J segment 2 bases; nucleotides outside the gene matches: 2. Germline values: CDR1 GEAIGNYY, CDR2 EKD. The CDR3 DNA reads as TGTGCCTGTGACACTCTGGGGGATACAACCGATAAACTCATCTTT. Its protein is CACDTLGDTTDKLIF.

This clone was detected a few times. A far larger clone lies a single base away; this is likely a read error. The sample holds other DNA sequences that translate to the same CDR3. This chain joins TRDV2 and TRDJ1, with 8 bases fitting TRDD3. Germline-derived CDR1 and CDR2 are GEAIGNYY and EKD. The CDR3 contains 14 residues. For the CDR3, the DNA is TGTGCCTGTGACTTCCTGGGGGACACCGATAAGCTCATCTTT. Translation gives CACDFLGDTDKLIF.

With regard to this clone: TCRdb assigns this DNA the protein of a much larger clone, which departs from its translation at residue 4; this likely reflects a read error, and the protein shown comes from translating the DNA. This chain joins TRDV2 and TRDJ1, with D perhaps matching TRDD1 (5 bases). Germline V CDR1 and CDR2: GEAIGNYY, EKD. This CDR3 comprises 13 residues. The germline V and J ends were trimmed by 4 bases and 3 bases, with 11 bases remaining between them. CDR3 in DNA: TGTGCCTGTGAAACAATAGGGGCCGATAAACTCATCTTT. This gives the protein CACETIGADKLIF.

In the case of this clone: For this DNA, TCRdb reports the protein of a much larger clone, which diverges at residue 8, most likely from a read error; the protein presented here is translated directly from the DNA. The chain carries TRDV2 and TRDJ1, with D perhaps matching TRDD3 (6 bases). The ends were cut back, 7 bases at V and 4 bases at J, with 21 bases in the middle. The germline gives CDR1 GEAIGNYY, CDR2 EKD. This CDR3 region has 15 residues. This CDR3 is CACERLGGRDDKLIF. CDR3 DNA sequence: TGTGCCTGCGAGAGGTTGGGGGGTAGGGACGATAAACTCATCTTT.

This clone has a handful of counts. A read error is likely here: a far larger clone is one base away. Other DNA variants within this sample encode the same CDR3. The chain has TRDV1 and TRDJ4; tentatively, D is TRDD3 (6 bases). The CDR3 contains 22 residues. Trimming removed 5 bases at V and 0 bases at J, with 37 bases between. CDR1 TSWWSYY and CDR2 QGS come from the germline V gene. The DNA for the CDR3 is TGTGCTCTTGGGTGGATCGGGAAGGCGTCTCGTACTGGGAGGGGGGGGACCAGACCCCTGATCTTT. Translating it yields CALGWIGKASRTGRGGTRPLIF.

The rearrangement uses TRDV2 and TRDJ1; no firm D call. Germline assignment: CDR1 GEAIGNYY and CDR2 EKD. This CDR3 region has 18 residues. The V gene lost 0 bases and the J gene lost 4 bases, with 23 bases spanning the gap. CDR3: CACDTVAPRGIGGDKLIF. As DNA, the CDR3 is TGTGCCTGTGACACCGTAGCCCCCCGGGGCATAGGAGGCGATAAACTCATCTTT.

Turning to this clone: The protein that TCRdb holds for this DNA derives from a much larger clone and differs from the translated DNA at residue 9, which likely indicates a read error; the protein shown here is translated from the DNA. The chain couples TRDV2 to TRDJ2, with D hard to call. The V end lost 0 bases, the J end lost 4 bases, and 17 bases lay between the germline ends. The germline V gene has CDR1 GEAIGNYY and CDR2 EKD. The CDR3 extends over 17 amino acids. CDR3 in DNA: TGTGCCTGTGACACCGTGAGGACTGAGGGTGAGACAGCACAACTCTTCTTT. As protein: CACDTVRTEGETAQLFF.

The rearrangement uses TRDV1 and TRDJ1, with 10 bases identical to TRDD3. Germline CDR1 and CDR2: TSWWSYY and QGS. V was pared by 2 bases and J by 0 bases, with 15 bases of the junction left unmatched. The CDR3 has 20 amino acids. CDR3 nucleotide sequence: TGTGCTCTTGGGGAAGCGACGAGCCCGTGGGGGATACTGCACACCGATAAACTCATCTTT. This codes for CALGEATSPWGILHTDKLIF.

Remarks on this clone: TCRdb's listed protein matches a much larger clone and diverges from this DNA's translation at residue 12, likely through a read error; the protein shown comes from the DNA. The V call is TRDV2, the J call TRDJ1, with 9 bases that match TRDD3. Germline V lookup: CDR1 GEAIGNYY, CDR2 EKD. This CDR3 comprises 21 residues. V shed 1 base and J 0 bases; nucleotides not matched to a gene: 20. The CDR3 DNA sequence: TGTGCCTGTGACACAGTTCCTACTTCTGGGGGATGCCTGGCGTACACCGATAAACTCATCTTT. It translates to CACDTVPTSGGCLAYTDKLIF.

About this clone itself: This DNA's translation differs at residue 5 from TCRdb's protein, which comes from a much larger clone; a read error is likely, and the protein shown is translated from the DNA. The chain joins TRDV2 to TRDJ1, with 7 bases identical to TRDD3. The germline CDR1 and CDR2 sequences are GEAIGNYY and EKD. The junction had 22 bases not matched to a gene; V was cut back by 3 bases and J by 4 bases. This CDR3 region has 19 residues. The CDR3 nucleotides are TGTGCCTGTGACGCCGGAGCCCTGGGATACTCTATTCAACTCGATAAACTCATCTTT. This sequence encodes CACDAGALGYSIQLDKLIF.

In the case of this clone: TCRdb has a much larger clone's protein, which differs at residue 7 from the translation of this DNA, likely because of a read error; what is shown is the protein translated from the DNA. The chain recombines TRDV2 with TRDJ1, with D possibly TRDD3 on 6 matching bases. This CDR3 is 15 amino acids long. Trimming took 7 bases from V and 4 from J, leaving 21 bases between them. The germline V gene has CDR1 GEAIGNYY and CDR2 EKD. DNA of the CDR3: TGTGCCTGCGAGAGGTTGAGGGATAGGGACGATAAACTCATCTTT. Its translation is CACERLRDRDDKLIF.

This clone was counted between two and nine times. TCRdb pairs this DNA with a much larger clone's protein that differs at residue 8, likely a read error; the protein shown was translated from the DNA. This rearrangement joins TRDV2 to TRDJ1, with D perhaps TRDD1 (5 bases). Trimming removed 1 base at V and 4 bases at J, with 9 bases between. This CDR3 region has 13 residues. Germline loops: CDR1 GEAIGNYY, CDR2 EKD. CDR3 in DNA: TGTGCCTGTGACACAATAGGGGTCGATAAACTCATCTTT. This translates into CACDTIGVDKLIF.

This clone was counted only a few times. TCRdb shows a much larger clone's protein in place of this DNA's translation, and the two differ at residue 4, likely through a read error; the protein shown is translated from the DNA. V gene TRDV2 combines with J gene TRDJ1, with D possibly being TRDD3 (5 bases). V lost 5 bases, J lost 2 bases, and 14 bases lay in between. Germline V lookup: CDR1 GEAIGNYY, CDR2 EKD. CDR3 length: 14 amino acids. The CDR3 DNA sequence: TGTGCCTGTGCCCGGATAGGAGCGACCGATAAACTCATCTTT. Amino acid sequence: CACARIGATDKLIF.

This clone was observed a handful of times. TCRdb pairs this DNA with a much larger clone's protein that differs at residue 13, likely a read error; the protein shown was translated from the DNA. The chain has TRDV2 and TRDJ1; 9 bases align to TRDD3. The CDR3 has 17 residues. CDR1 and CDR2 (germline): GEAIGNYY, EKD. The CDR3 spells CACDTLGDSLITGKLIF. The CDR3 DNA reads TGTGCCTGTGACACTCTGGGGGATTCCTTGATCACCGGTAAACTCATCTTT.

In this sample, this clone turned up a few times. A far larger clone is one nucleotide away, so this likely arose from a read error. Other DNA sequences from this sample encode an identical CDR3 as well. The chain joins TRDV2 to TRDJ1; 11 positions agree with TRDD3. J was trimmed by 0 bases and V by 1 base; bases with no gene match: 18. Germline assignment: CDR1 GEAIGNYY and CDR2 EKD. The CDR3 covers 21 residues. CDR3 amino acids: CACDTVPTSGGYLAYTDKLIF. CDR3 in DNA: TGTGCCTGTGACACAGTTCCCACTTCTGGGGGATACCTGGCGTACACCGATAAACTCATCTTT.

In regard to this clone: The protein given by TCRdb reflects a much larger clone and differs at residue 3 from this DNA's translation, likely from a read error; the protein shown is the DNA's translation. The gene calls are TRDV2 and TRDJ1, with 7 bases that match TRDD3. This CDR3 comprises 19 residues. CDR1 and CDR2 (germline): GEAIGNYY, EKD. In nucleotides, the CDR3 is TGTGCCGGTGACACCGGAGCCCTGGGATACTCTATTCAACTCGATAAACTCATCTTT. As protein: CAGDTGALGYSIQLDKLIF.

Worth noting for this clone: The protein that TCRdb holds for this DNA derives from a much larger clone and differs from the translated DNA at residue 10, which likely indicates a read error; the protein shown here is translated from the DNA. V is TRDV2 and J is TRDJ2, with D tentatively TRDD3 (6 bases). The CDR3 is 17 residues long. The germline V and J ends were trimmed by 0 bases and 4 bases, with 17 bases remaining between them. Germline CDR1 and CDR2: GEAIGNYY and EKD. CDR3 loop: CACDTVRTGSETAQLFF. DNA for the CDR3: TGTGCCTGTGACACCGTGAGGACTGGGAGTGAGACAGCACAACTCTTCTTT.

This clone was observed a handful of times. A read error is the likely source, as a far larger clone sits one nucleotide away. Distinct nucleotide sequences in the sample also encode this CDR3. The chain combines TRDV2 with TRDJ2, with TRDD3 matching 8 bases. Germline-derived CDR1 and CDR2 are GEAIGNYY and EKD. The CDR3 contains 17 residues. CDR3 DNA sequence: TGTGCATGTGACACCGTGAGGACTGGGGGTGAGACAGCACAACTCTTCTTT. Translated: CACDTVRTGGETAQLFF.

In the case of this clone: The TCRdb protein comes from a much larger clone and disagrees with this DNA's translation at residue 4, likely due to a read error; the protein given here is derived from the DNA. V usage is TRDV2 and J usage is TRDJ2, with TRDD3 matching 8 bases. The CDR3 contains 17 residues. The V and J ends lost 4 bases and 4 bases, in that order; junction bases with no gene match: 13. Per the germline V gene, CDR1 is GEAIGNYY and CDR2 is EKD. The CDR3 nucleotides read TGTGCCTGTGAAACCGTGAGGACTGGGGGTGAGACAGCACAACTCTTCTTT. Its protein is CACETVRTGGETAQLFF.

In this sample, this clone turned up many times. The protein given by TCRdb reflects a much larger clone and differs at residue 14 from this DNA's translation, likely from a read error; the protein shown is the DNA's translation. V gene TRDV2 combines with J gene TRDJ1, with 12 bases identical to TRDD3. Germline CDR1 reads GEAIGNYY; CDR2 reads EKD. The trim removed 3 bases at V and 3 bases at J, leaving 16 bases unmatched. The CDR3 is 19 residues long. CDR3 sequence: CACDGPLGDTRKHADKLIF. CDR3 DNA sequence: TGTGCCTGTGACGGCCCCCTGGGGGATACGCGAAAACACGCCGATAAACTCATCTTT.

The sample holds a few counts of this clone. TCRdb's listed protein matches a much larger clone and diverges from this DNA's translation at residue 6, likely through a read error; the protein shown comes from the DNA. The rearrangement links TRDV2 to TRDJ1, with 7 nucleotides matching TRDD3. J was trimmed by 1 base and V by 1 base; bases with no gene match: 11. Germline values: CDR1 GEAIGNYY, CDR2 EKD. The CDR3 extends over 17 amino acids. The CDR3 reads CACDTRGDSLITDKLIF. CDR3 coding DNA: TGTGCCTGTGACACTCGGGGGGATTCCTTGATCACCGATAAACTCATCTTT.

This clone showed up just a few times. TCRdb's protein, taken from a much larger clone, differs from this DNA's translation at residue 3, likely owing to a read error; the protein displayed comes from the DNA. The V call is TRDV2, the J call TRDJ1, with 8 bases aligning to TRDD3. Trimming removed 8 bases from V and 2 bases from J; junction bases left unmatched: 21. The CDR3 contains 18 residues. Germline-derived CDR1 and CDR2 are GEAIGNYY and EKD. The CDR3 bases are TGTGCCTATGATCCCGTTACTACTGGGGGCCCCACTACCGATAAACTCATCTTT. Protein: CAYDPVTTGGPTTDKLIF.